This T cell receptor (beta chain) was recovered during a study of PD-1 blockade in classical Hodgkin lymphoma. On this clone itself: Its antigen is as yet unknown.

Findings and caveats of the study: In newly diagnosed patients, baseline TCR diversity was reportedly below that of healthy donors. The authors have not defined what causes the repertoire differences, possibly disease activity or prior therapy.

The CDR3 runs 15 residues. V was clipped by 5 bases and J by 5 bases; unmatched bases: 3. CDR1 is SNHLY and CDR2 is FYNNEI in the germline V gene. This sample's time point: newly diagnosed, previously untreated cHL patient sample. The study isolated CD8+ T cells from thawed PBMCs by magnetic negative selection. TCRdb keeps only in-frame clones here, not all; method: immunoSEQ multiplex PCR. The sample includes more than 2,000 clones, over 65% seen only once; the top ten take approximately 15%. The sequence came from a human donor with classical Hodgkin lymphoma. The specimen sequenced was CD8+ T cells from blood. V usage is TRBV2 and J usage is TRBJ2-2, with 12 bases aligning to TRBD2. The CDR3 DNA reads TGTGCCAGCAGTACCGGACTAGCGGGGACCGGGGAGCTGTTTTTT. Residues: CASSTGLAGTGELFF.